This T cell receptor beta chain stems from a study of blood T cell repertoires in COVID-19. Study information: From the United States, Italy and Spain came samples of acute and convalescent COVID-19. From T cells, B-cell-depleted T cells, or PBMCs came the material, which was cDNA or gDNA.

The CDR3 runs to 17 residues. Trimming took 2 bases from V and 5 from J; bases not matched to a gene: 11. Germline V gives CDR1 KGHSH, CDR2 LQKENI. The protocol was immunoSEQ multiplex PCR, while the TCRdb copy is restricted to in-frame clones and leaves out a portion. The repertoire has about 43,000 clones, roughly 87% of them found once; the top ten carry about 9.1%. Sequencing was carried out using peripheral blood. The V and J genes are TRBV18 and TRBJ1-5; 8 bases align to TRBD1. This TCR was sampled from a woman of 80 years or more with active COVID-19. The CDR3 sequence: CASSPIDRGFSHQPQHF. DNA of the CDR3: TGTGCCAGCTCACCAATAGACAGGGGATTTTCCCATCAGCCCCAGCATTTT.